The T cell receptor beta chain described here comes from a study of T cells in Graves' hyperthyroidism and ophthalmopathy. Study summary: The authors collected peripheral blood at initial diagnosis, before any treatment. Findings and limits, study-wide: Blood also carried most thyroid clonotypes expanded above 0.001. From stable hyperthyroidism, ophthalmopathy was set apart by a 13 V-J model.

Germline CDR1 reads LGHNT; CDR2 reads FRNRAP. V trimming: 5 bases; J trimming: 6 bases; junction bases outside the gene matches: 3. CDR3 length equals 14 residues. Researchers amplified the TCR beta CDR3 regions from RNA transcripts. A first-round RT-PCR of the TCR CDR3 used the HTBI primer set. TCRdb independently ran MiXCR on the multiplex PCR reads; one entry per CDR3 protein. This table has over 700,000 distinct CDR3 sequences, 18% appearing once. As for this clonotype: Its antigen is unidentified.

With a duration under 2 months, the hyperthyroidism was newly diagnosed in patients aged 18 to 65. Sequenced sample: blood. This rearrangement joins TRBV12-5 to TRBJ2-2; 10 nucleotides align to TRBD1. The source is a woman aged 45-65 years with Graves' hyperthyroidism that later progressed to Graves' ophthalmopathy. The DNA for the CDR3 is TGTGCTAGTGGTGCCGGGACAGGGGCCGGGGAGCTGTTTTTT. Translating it yields CASGAGTGAGELFF.